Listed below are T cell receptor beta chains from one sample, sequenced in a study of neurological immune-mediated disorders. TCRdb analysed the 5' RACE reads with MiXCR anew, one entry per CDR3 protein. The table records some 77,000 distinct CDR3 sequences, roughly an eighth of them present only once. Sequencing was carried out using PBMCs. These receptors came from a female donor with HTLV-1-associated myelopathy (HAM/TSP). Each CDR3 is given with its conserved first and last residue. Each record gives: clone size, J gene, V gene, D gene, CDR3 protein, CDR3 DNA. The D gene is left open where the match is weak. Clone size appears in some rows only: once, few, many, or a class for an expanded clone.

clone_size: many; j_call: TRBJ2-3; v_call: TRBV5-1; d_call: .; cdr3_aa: CASTLGVSSTDTQYF; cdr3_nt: TGCGCCAGCACACTCGGGGTCTCTAGCACAGATACGCAGTATTTT
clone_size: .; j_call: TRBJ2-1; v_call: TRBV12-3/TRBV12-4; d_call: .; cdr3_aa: CASRAGRSYNEQFF; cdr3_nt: TGTGCCAGCCGGGCCGGTAGATCCTACAATGAGCAGTTCTTC
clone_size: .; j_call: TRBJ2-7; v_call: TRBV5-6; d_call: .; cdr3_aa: CASSHRSGRSYEQYF; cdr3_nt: TGTGCCAGCAGCCACAGGAGTGGCCGCTCCTACGAGCAGTACTTC
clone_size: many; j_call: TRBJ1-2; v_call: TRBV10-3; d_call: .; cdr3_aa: CAISEGPRTPYGYTF; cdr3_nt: TGTGCCATCAGTGAGGGCCCGCGGACACCCTATGGCTACACCTTC
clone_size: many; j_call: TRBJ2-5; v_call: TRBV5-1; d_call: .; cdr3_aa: CASSVIGSSGQETQYF; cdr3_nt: TGCGCCAGCAGCGTTATTGGGTCGTCTGGTCAAGAGACCCAGTACTTC
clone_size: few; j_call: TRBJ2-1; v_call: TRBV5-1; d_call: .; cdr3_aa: CASSGSGGEQFF; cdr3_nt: TGCGCCAGCAGCGGGTCGGGTGGTGAGCAGTTCTTC
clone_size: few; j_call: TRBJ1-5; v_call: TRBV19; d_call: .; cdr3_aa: CASSIRAPAYQPQHF; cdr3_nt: TGTGCCAGTAGTATTCGGGCCCCAGCTTATCAGCCCCAGCATTTT
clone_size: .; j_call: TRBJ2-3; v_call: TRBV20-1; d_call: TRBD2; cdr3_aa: CSAPIRGGGPSTQYF; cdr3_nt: TGCAGTGCCCCCATACGCGGGGGGGGCCCTTCCACGCAGTATTTT
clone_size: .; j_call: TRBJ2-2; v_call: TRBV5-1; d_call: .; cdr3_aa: CASSVTSPVTGDLFF; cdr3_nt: TGCGCCAGCAGCGTGACTAGTCCCGTCACCGGGGATCTGTTTTTT
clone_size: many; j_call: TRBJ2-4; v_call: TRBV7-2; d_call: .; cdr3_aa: CASSEESSRAKNIQYF; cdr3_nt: TGTGCCAGCAGCGAAGAAAGCAGCCGGGCCAAAAACATTCAGTACTTC
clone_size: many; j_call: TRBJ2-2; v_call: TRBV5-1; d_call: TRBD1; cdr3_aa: CASSLQGAWTGELFF; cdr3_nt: TGCGCCAGCAGCTTACAGGGGGCGTGGACCGGGGAGCTGTTTTTT
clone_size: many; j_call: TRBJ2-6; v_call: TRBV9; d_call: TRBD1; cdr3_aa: CASSAGTGGFSGANVLTF; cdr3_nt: TGTGCCAGCAGCGCAGGGACAGGGGGCTTCTCTGGGGCCAACGTCCTGACTTTC
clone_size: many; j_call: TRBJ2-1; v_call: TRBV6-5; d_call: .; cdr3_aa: CASSRRSTGRGNNEQFF; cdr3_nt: TGTGCCAGCAGTCGACGGTCGACTGGGCGAGGGAACAATGAGCAGTTCTTC
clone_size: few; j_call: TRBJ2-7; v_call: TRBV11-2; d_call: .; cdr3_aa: CASSSTGDLSYEQYF; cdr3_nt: TGTGCCAGCAGCTCCACTGGGGACTTGTCCTACGAGCAGTACTTC
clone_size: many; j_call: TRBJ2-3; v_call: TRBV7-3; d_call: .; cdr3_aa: CASSSYPSSTDTQYF; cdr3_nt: TGTGCCAGCAGCTCCTACCCGTCTAGCACAGATACGCAGTATTTT
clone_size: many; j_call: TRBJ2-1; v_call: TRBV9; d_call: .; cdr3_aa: CASSPRQSSSYNEQFF; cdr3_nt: TGTGCCAGCAGCCCTAGACAGTCCTCGTCCTACAATGAGCAGTTCTTC
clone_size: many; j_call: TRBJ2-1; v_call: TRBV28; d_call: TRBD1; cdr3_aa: CASSEQGNEQFF; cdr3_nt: TGTGCCAGCAGTGAACAGGGGAATGAGCAGTTCTTC
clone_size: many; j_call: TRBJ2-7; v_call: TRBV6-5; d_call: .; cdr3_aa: CASSYMLGSAEQYF; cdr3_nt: TGTGCCAGCAGTTATATGCTAGGGTCGGCCGAGCAGTACTTC
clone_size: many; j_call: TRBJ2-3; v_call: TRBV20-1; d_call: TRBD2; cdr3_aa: CSATGTSGADTQYF; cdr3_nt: TGCAGTGCGACCGGGACTAGCGGGGCAGATACGCAGTATTTT
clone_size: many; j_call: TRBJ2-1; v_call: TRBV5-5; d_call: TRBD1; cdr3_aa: CASSQQGAFNEQFF; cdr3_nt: TGTGCCAGCAGCCAACAGGGGGCATTCAATGAGCAGTTCTTC
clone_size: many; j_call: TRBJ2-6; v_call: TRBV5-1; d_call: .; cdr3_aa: CASSFLKGAGANVLTF; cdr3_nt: TGCGCCAGCAGCTTCCTAAAGGGTGCGGGGGCCAACGTCCTGACTTTC
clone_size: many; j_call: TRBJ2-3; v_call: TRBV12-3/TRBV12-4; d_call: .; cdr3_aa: CASSFREGTDTQYF; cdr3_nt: TGTGCCAGCAGTTTCAGGGAAGGCACAGATACGCAGTATTTT
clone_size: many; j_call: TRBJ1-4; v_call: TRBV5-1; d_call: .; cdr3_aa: CASSPQGRSSEKLFF; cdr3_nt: TGCGCCAGCAGCCCACAGGGCCGCAGTTCTGAAAAACTGTTTTTT
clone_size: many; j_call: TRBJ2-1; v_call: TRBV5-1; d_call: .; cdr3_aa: CASRLGTAMGNEQFF; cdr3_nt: TGCGCCAGCAGGCTGGGAACGGCGATGGGCAATGAGCAGTTCTTC
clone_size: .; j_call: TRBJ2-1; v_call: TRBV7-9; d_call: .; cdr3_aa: CASSLVMTSGEQFF; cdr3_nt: TGTGCCAGCAGCTTAGTCATGACGTCTGGGGAGCAGTTCTTC
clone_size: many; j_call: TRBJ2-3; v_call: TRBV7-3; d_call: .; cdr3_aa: CASSGRPGSTDTQYF; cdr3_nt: TGTGCCAGCAGCGGACGTCCAGGCAGCACAGATACGCAGTATTTT
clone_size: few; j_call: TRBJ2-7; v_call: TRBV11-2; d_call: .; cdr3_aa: CASSLLSSHIYEQYF; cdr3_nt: TGTGCCAGCAGCCTCCTTTCGTCTCACATCTACGAGCAGTACTTC
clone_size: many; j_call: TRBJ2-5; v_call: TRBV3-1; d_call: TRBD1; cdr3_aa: CASSADRGWETQYF; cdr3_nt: TGTGCCAGCAGTGCGGACAGGGGCTGGGAGACCCAGTACTTC
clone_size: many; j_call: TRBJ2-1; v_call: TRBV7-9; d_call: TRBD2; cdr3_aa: CASRMASGDNEQFF; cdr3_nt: TGTGCCAGCCGGATGGCTAGCGGAGACAATGAGCAGTTCTTC
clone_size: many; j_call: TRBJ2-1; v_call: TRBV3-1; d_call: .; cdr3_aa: CASSQRWVAGSYNEQFF; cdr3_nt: TGTGCCAGCAGCCAACGGTGGGTTGCCGGGTCCTACAATGAGCAGTTCTTC
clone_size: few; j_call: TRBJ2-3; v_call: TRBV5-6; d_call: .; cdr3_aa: CASSLVPTRDTQYF; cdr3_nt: TGTGCCAGCAGCTTGGTCCCCACTCGCGATACGCAGTATTTT
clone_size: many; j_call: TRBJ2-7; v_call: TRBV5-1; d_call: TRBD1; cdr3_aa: CASSVEGTGGGEQYF; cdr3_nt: TGCGCCAGCAGCGTGGAGGGGACAGGGGGAGGCGAGCAGTACTTC
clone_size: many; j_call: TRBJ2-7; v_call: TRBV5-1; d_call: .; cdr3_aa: CASSLPSYEQYF; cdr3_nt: TGCGCCAGCAGCTTGCCCTCCTACGAGCAGTACTTC
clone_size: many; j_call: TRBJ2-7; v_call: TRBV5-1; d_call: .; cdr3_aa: CASSLGSFTGEQYF; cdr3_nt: TGCGCCAGCAGCTTGGGCAGCTTTACGGGCGAGCAGTACTTC
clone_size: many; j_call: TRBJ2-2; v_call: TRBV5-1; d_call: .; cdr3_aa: CASSKREPGHRTGELFF; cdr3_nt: TGCGCCAGCAGCAAACGAGAACCGGGACACCGGACCGGGGAGCTGTTTTTT
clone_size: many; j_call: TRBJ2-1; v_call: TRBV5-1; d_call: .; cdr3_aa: CASSLEQGGYNEQFF; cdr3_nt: TGCGCCAGCAGCTTGGAACAGGGGGGGTACAATGAGCAGTTCTTC
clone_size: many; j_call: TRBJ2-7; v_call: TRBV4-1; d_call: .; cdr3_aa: CASSQGVRGAYEQYF; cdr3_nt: TGCGCCAGCAGCCAAGGGGTCAGGGGGGCCTACGAGCAGTACTTC
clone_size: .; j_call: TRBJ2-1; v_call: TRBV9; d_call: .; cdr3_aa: CASSPSKGWSYNEQFF; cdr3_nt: TGTGCCAGCAGCCCATCGAAGGGGTGGTCCTACAATGAGCAATTCTTC
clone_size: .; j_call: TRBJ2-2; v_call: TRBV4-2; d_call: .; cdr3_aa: CASSQARADSGELFF; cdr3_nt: TGTGCCAGCAGCCAAGCCAGAGCGGATTCCGGGGAGCTGTTTTTT
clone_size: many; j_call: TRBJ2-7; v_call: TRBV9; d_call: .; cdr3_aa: CASSSTSTLGEQYF; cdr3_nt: TGTGCCAGCAGCTCCACCTCCACCTTGGGGGAGCAGTACTTC
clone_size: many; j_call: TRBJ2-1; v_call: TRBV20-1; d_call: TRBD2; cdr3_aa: CSARDPLRGGNEQFF; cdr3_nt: TGCAGTGCTAGAGATCCTTTGCGGGGGGGCAATGAGCAGTTCTTC
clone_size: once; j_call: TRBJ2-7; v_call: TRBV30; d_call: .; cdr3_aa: CAWSVSAYEQYF; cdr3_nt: TGTGCCTGGAGTGTATCCGCCTACGAGCAGTACTTC
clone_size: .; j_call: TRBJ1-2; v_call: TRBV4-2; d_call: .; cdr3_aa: CASSFPRQQTNYGYTF; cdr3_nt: TGTGCCAGCAGCTTTCCACGACAGCAAACTAACTATGGCTACACCTTC
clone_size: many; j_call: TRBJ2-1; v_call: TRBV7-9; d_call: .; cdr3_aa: CAWGEEQFF; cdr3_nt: TGTGCCTGGGGGGAGGAGCAGTTCTTC
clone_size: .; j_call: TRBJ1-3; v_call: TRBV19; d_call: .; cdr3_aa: CASSLQSSGNTIYF; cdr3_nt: TGTGCCAGTAGTCTACAGAGCTCTGGAAACACCATATATTTT
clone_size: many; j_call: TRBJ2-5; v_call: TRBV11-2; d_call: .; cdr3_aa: CASSLESRGTQYF; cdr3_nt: TGTGCCAGCAGCTTAGAAAGTAGGGGGACCCAGTACTTC
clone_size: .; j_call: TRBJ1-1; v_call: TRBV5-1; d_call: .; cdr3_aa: CASNLGGSGFMNTEAFF; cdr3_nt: TGCGCCAGCAACTTGGGGGGTTCCGGGTTCATGAACACTGAAGCTTTCTTT
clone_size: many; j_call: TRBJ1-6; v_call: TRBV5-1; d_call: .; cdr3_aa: CASSLDRVGMSPLHF; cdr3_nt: TGCGCCAGCAGCTTGGACAGGGTAGGGATGTCACCCCTCCACTTT
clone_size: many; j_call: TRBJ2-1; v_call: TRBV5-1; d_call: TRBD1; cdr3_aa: CASSFSGDRADEQFF; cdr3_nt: TGCGCCAGCAGCTTTAGTGGTGACAGGGCTGATGAGCAGTTCTTC
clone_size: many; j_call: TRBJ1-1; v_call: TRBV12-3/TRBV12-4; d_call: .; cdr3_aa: CASRMGRDRNEAFF; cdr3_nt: TGTGCCAGCAGGATGGGGCGCGATAGGAATGAAGCTTTCTTT
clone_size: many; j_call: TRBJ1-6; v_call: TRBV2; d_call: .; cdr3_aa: CASSDPPQGMANSPLHF; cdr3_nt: TGTGCCAGCAGTGATCCCCCCCAGGGTATGGCGAATTCACCCCTCCACTTT
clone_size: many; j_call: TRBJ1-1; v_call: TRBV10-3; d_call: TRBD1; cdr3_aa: CAISRDRSNTEAFF; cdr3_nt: TGTGCCATCAGTCGGGACAGGTCGAACACTGAAGCTTTCTTT